The rows below give T cell receptor beta chains drawn from one sample of a study of CD8+CD57+ T cells in acquired aplastic anemia. TCRdb re-called the reads through MiXCR, storing one row per CDR3 protein. This sample has some 120,000 distinct CDR3 sequences, with over 30% found just once. The specimen sequenced was sorted CD4+, CD8+, or CD8+CD57+ T cells (not recorded which) from PBMCs. The receptor source for this set is a human donor with aplastic anemia. CDR3s include the opening cysteine and the closing phenylalanine or tryptophan. A D gene is named only where the DNA matches it firmly. Size values are once, few and many counts, or a class for expanded clones, and some rows have none.

cdr3_nt	cdr3_aa	d_call	j_call	clone_size	v_call
TGTGCCAGCAGCGTCCTCGCGGGGGGGCCCGGGGAGCTGTTTTTT	CASSVLAGGPGELFF	TRBD2	TRBJ2-2	many	TRBV9
TGTGCCAGTGGGGGAGGGTTGAAAGGTGGTAGCAATCAGCCCCAGCATTTT	CASGGGLKGGSNQPQHF	-	TRBJ1-5	-	TRBV19
TGCAGTGCGCCCTCGGTTCGCAGGGCAGAGACCCAGTACTTC	CSAPSVRRAETQYF	-	TRBJ2-5	many	TRBV20-1
TGTGCCAGCAGTGGGACGGACTACGAGCAGTACTTC	CASSGTDYEQYF	-	TRBJ2-7	-	TRBV2
TGTGCCAGTAGTACCGCGCGAAGCTCCTACAATGAGCAGTTCTTC	CASSTARSSYNEQFF	-	TRBJ2-1	-	TRBV19
TGCAGTGCTAGCCCGGCTGCTAATGAAAAACTGTTTTTT	CSASPAANEKLFF	-	TRBJ1-4	many	TRBV20-1
TGTGCCAGCAGTGCCAGGGTCGAATCACCCCTCCACTTT	CASSARVESPLHF	-	TRBJ1-6	many	TRBV6-1
TGCGCCAGCAGCCTCCGCCAGGGCGGCCCGAGCTCCTACGAGCAGTACTTC	CASSLRQGGPSSYEQYF	-	TRBJ2-7	many	TRBV4-1
TGTGCCAGTAGTCCCCAGGACAGTTTGAACACTGAAGCTTTCTTT	CASSPQDSLNTEAFF	-	TRBJ1-1	-	TRBV19
TGTGCCAGCAGTTTAGAAGGTTCCGGGACAGCAGCCGGGGAGCTGTTTTTT	CASSLEGSGTAAGELFF	TRBD1	TRBJ2-2	few	TRBV12-3/TRBV12-4
TGTGCCAGCAGACAAAGATCAGGGGACACTGAAGCTTTCTTT	CASRQRSGDTEAFF	-	TRBJ1-1	-	TRBV7-9
TGTGCCAGCGGGCTAGCGGGGGGGCGTAGAGATGAGCAGTTCTTC	CASGLAGGRRDEQFF	TRBD2	TRBJ2-1	many	TRBV6-4
TGTGCCAGCAGCTCCCTGACGACAGGGTCAAACAGTGAGCAGTTCTTC	CASSSLTTGSNSEQFF	TRBD1	TRBJ2-1	-	TRBV11-2
TGCAGCGTTGAACAGGGAGCGAGCGCTGAAGCTTTCTTT	CSVEQGASAEAFF	-	TRBJ1-1	few	TRBV29-1
TGTGCCAGTACCAGAGAGAGCAATCGGCCCCAGCATTTT	CASTRESNRPQHF	-	TRBJ1-5	-	TRBV19
TGTGCCAGCAGCTTAGCGCACGGGAACTCTGGAAACACCATATATTTT	CASSLAHGNSGNTIYF	-	TRBJ1-3	many	TRBV7-2
TGTGCCAGCAGGGAGGCAGGCTCTGGAAACACCATATATTTT	CASREAGSGNTIYF	-	TRBJ1-3	many	TRBV6-1
TGTGCCAGCAGCGGACAGCTTAATTCACCCCTCCACTTT	CASSGQLNSPLHF	-	TRBJ1-6	medium-sized	TRBV2
TGTGCCAGCAGCCTTTCGGGCGTTGGGGACATTCAGTACTTC	CASSLSGVGDIQYF	-	TRBJ2-4	few	TRBV3-1
TGCAGCGTAATAACTAACTATGGCTACACCTTC	CSVITNYGYTF	-	TRBJ1-2	many	TRBV29-1
TGTGCCATCAGTGGTACAGGGGGCGTAGGGGGCTACACCTTC	CAISGTGGVGGYTF	TRBD1	TRBJ1-2	many	TRBV10-3
TGTGCCAGCAGTGACTCGTCAGGGGGTTATGGCTACACCTTC	CASSDSSGGYGYTF	TRBD1	TRBJ1-2	few	TRBV6-4
TGTGCCAGTAGAAAGGGTTACAATGAGCAGTTCTTC	CASRKGYNEQFF	-	TRBJ2-1	many	TRBV19
TGTGCCAGCACCAAGGTGGGGGGGCGGGGCAGCACAGATACGCAGTATTTT	CASTKVGGRGSTDTQYF	-	TRBJ2-3	many	TRBV2
TGTGCTAGTGGTTCCGCTAGCAAAGAGACCCAGTACTTC	CASGSASKETQYF	-	TRBJ2-5	many	TRBV12-5
TGCAGTGCTTCGACCGGGACATTGAACACTGAAGCTTTCTTT	CSASTGTLNTEAFF	-	TRBJ1-1	many	TRBV20-1
TGTGCCAGCAGCACCCCGACAGGACAAGAGACCCAGTACTTC	CASSTPTGQETQYF	-	TRBJ2-5	few	TRBV5-5
TGCAGCGTAATACTGGGGTACGAGCAGTACTTC	CSVILGYEQYF	-	TRBJ2-7	-	TRBV29-1
TGTGCCATCAGTGAGTTGGCTTCGTACGAGCAGTACTTC	CAISELASYEQYF	-	TRBJ2-7	-	TRBV12-3/TRBV12-4
TGTGCCAGCAGTGAAACTAGCGGGGGGGCCTTCTACGAGCAGTACTTC	CASSETSGGAFYEQYF	TRBD2	TRBJ2-7	-	TRBV2
TGTGCCAGCTCAGATCGACAGGGAGGCAATTCACCCCTCCACTTT	CASSDRQGGNSPLHF	TRBD1	TRBJ1-6	many	TRBV18
TGTGCCAGCAGGATAGCGGGGGGACCAGATACGCAGTATTTT	CASRIAGGPDTQYF	TRBD2	TRBJ2-3	many	TRBV12-3/TRBV12-4
TGTGCCAGCAGCCCCCTGTTGCCCAATGAGCAGTTCTTC	CASSPLLPNEQFF	-	TRBJ2-1	-	TRBV6-2/TRBV6-3
TGTGCCAGCAGCCACGAGATCGTATACGAGCAGTACTTC	CASSHEIVYEQYF	-	TRBJ2-7	once	TRBV7-2
TGTGCCAGCAGCCTGACAGGGTACAGCTACACCTTC	CASSLTGYSYTF	TRBD1	TRBJ1-2	few	TRBV25-1
TGCAGTGCTAGACTATTCCCGGGACAGGTTAACATGAACACTGAAGCTTTCTTT	CSARLFPGQVNMNTEAFF	TRBD1	TRBJ1-1	few	TRBV20-1
TGCAGTGCTAGCAACGGAGGGATTGAAGCTTTCTTT	CSASNGGIEAFF	-	TRBJ1-1	many	TRBV20-1
TGTGCCAGCAGCGCGGGACAGGGGAATTCACCCCTCCACTTT	CASSAGQGNSPLHF	TRBD1	TRBJ1-6	-	TRBV5-5
TGTGCCAGCGGGGGAGATCATAATTCACCCCTCCACTTT	CASGGDHNSPLHF	-	TRBJ1-6	many	TRBV6-1
TGTGCCAGCAGCTTAACAGGGACGGGCAACACTGAAGCTTTCTTT	CASSLTGTGNTEAFF	-	TRBJ1-1	-	TRBV7-3
TGTGCCAGCCTGGAGACTAGCGGGGGGGCGGAGCAGTTCTTC	CASLETSGGAEQFF	TRBD2	TRBJ2-1	-	TRBV2
TGTGCCAGCAGCCCGGGGCGCGGGGAGTCCCAAGAGACCCAGTACTTC	CASSPGRGESQETQYF	-	TRBJ2-5	-	TRBV7-2
TGTGCCAGCAGTGGGGGCGGGGGGGACACAGATACGCAGTATTTT	CASSGGGGDTDTQYF	TRBD2	TRBJ2-3	-	TRBV2
TGCAGCGTTTATAGGAATACGCAGTATTTT	CSVYRNTQYF	-	TRBJ2-3	-	TRBV29-1